The rows below give T cell receptor beta chains drawn from one sample of a study of regulatory T cells in long-lasting Graves disease. TCRdb reprocessed the multiplex PCR reads via MiXCR and lists one record per CDR3 protein. The data contain hundreds of thousands of distinct CDR3 sequences, roughly a sixth of them singletons. These data also featured in a second study, about T cells in Graves' hyperthyroidism and ophthalmopathy.

Source: peripheral blood mononuclear cells (PBMCs), taken at new diagnosis, from a patient treated with antithyroid drugs. The source is a woman aged 35-65 years with Graves disease. The CDR3 runs from the conserved cysteine through the conserved F or W. Each record gives: clone size, V gene, CDR3 length, D gene, J gene, CDR3 protein, CDR3 DNA. The D gene is left open where the match is weak. Clone sizes are given selectively: once, few, many, or a class where the clone is expanded.

many	TRBV7-9	13	-	TRBJ1-2	CASSYGQNYGYTF	TGTGCCAGCAGCTACGGACAGAACTATGGCTACACCTTC
few	TRBV12-3/TRBV12-4	13	-	TRBJ2-1	CASSTLGGNEQFF	TGTGCCAGCAGTACCCTGGGGGGCAATGAGCAGTTCTTC
-	TRBV9	18	TRBD2	TRBJ2-7	CASSEGGSGGLSSYEQYF	TGTGCCAGCAGCGAAGGGGGTAGCGGGGGGTTGAGCTCCTACGAGCAGTACTTC
few	TRBV7-3	18	-	TRBJ2-1	CASSSEPREGGPRREQFF	TGTGCCAGCAGCTCAGAGCCCCGAGAGGGGGGTCCGCGCAGGGAGCAGTTCTTC
-	TRBV2	15	TRBD2	TRBJ2-2	CASCLRTSQTGELFF	TGTGCCAGCTGCTTACGGACTAGCCAGACCGGGGAGCTGTTTTTT
few	TRBV12-3/TRBV12-4	15	-	TRBJ1-5	CASSRSTGINQPQHF	TGTGCCAGCAGTCGAAGTACAGGGATCAATCAGCCCCAGCATTTT
-	TRBV7-9	14	-	TRBJ1-1	CASSRGQSNTEAFF	TGTGCCAGCAGCCGAGGACAGAGCAACACTGAAGCTTTCTTT
few	TRBV4-1	17	TRBD1	TRBJ1-1	CASRPKQGAGTFTEAFF	TGCGCCAGCAGGCCTAAACAGGGGGCCGGAACTTTCACTGAAGCTTTCTTT
many	TRBV7-2	15	-	TRBJ2-1	CASSQNPSPYNEQFF	TGTGCCAGCAGCCAAAACCCTTCCCCTTACAATGAGCAGTTCTTC
many	TRBV3-1	13	-	TRBJ1-5	CASSEQINQPQHF	TGTGCCAGCAGTGAACAAATCAATCAGCCCCAGCATTTT
few	TRBV4-1	13	-	TRBJ1-5	CASSLLPTDPQHF	TGCGCCAGCAGCCTTCTCCCCACGGATCCCCAGCATTTT
-	TRBV18	15	-	TRBJ1-3	CASSPGRDSGNTIYF	TGTGCCAGCTCACCCGGACGGGACTCTGGAAACACCATATATTTT
many	TRBV6-5	15	-	TRBJ2-3	CASSLTSPNSDTQYF	TGTGCCAGCAGTTTGACTAGTCCCAACTCAGATACGCAGTATTTT
-	TRBV18	16	-	TRBJ2-2	CASSLGLQVLGGELFF	TGTGCCAGCTCACTAGGACTACAGGTACTCGGCGGGGAGCTGTTTTTT